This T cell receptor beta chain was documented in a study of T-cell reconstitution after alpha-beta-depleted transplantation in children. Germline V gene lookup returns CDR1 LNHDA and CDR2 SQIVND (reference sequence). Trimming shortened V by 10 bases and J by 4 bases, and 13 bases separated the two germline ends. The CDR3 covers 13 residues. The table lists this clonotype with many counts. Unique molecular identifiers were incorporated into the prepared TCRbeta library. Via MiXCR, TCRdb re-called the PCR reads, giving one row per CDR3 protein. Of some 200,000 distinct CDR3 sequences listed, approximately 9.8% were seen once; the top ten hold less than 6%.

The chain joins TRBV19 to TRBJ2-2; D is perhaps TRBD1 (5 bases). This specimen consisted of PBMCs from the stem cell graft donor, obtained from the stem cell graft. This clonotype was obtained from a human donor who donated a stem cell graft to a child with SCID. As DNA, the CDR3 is TGTGCCACCGCAGGGTTCGGCACCGGGGAGCTGTTTTTT. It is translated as CATAGFGTGELFF. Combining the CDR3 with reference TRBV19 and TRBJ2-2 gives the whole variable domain DGGITQSPKYLFRKEGQNVTLSCEQNLNHDAMYWYRQDPGQGLRLIYYSQIVNDFQKGDIAEGYSVSREKKESFPLTVTSAQKNPTAFYLCATAGFGTGELFFGEGSRLTVL.